These T cell receptor beta chains were read from a single sample in a study of kidney transplant recipient with SARS-CoV-2 infection. MiXCR, run by TCRdb on the reads, gives a single entry per CDR3 protein. The repertoire holds under 250,000 distinct CDR3 sequences, with 29% as singletons. The sample in question was a blood sample, obtained at baseline and on roughly day 120 from a kidney transplant recipient. Receptors were obtained from a young adult male patient who had COVID-19 and was a kidney transplant recipient. T cells may partly derive from the graft donor. Both conserved end residues are part of each CDR3. Fields, in order: D gene, V gene, J gene, clone size, CDR3 protein, CDR3 DNA. A D gene is named only where the DNA matches it firmly. Part of the rows lack a size; the others show once, few, many or a class for expanded clones.

d_gene: .; v_gene: TRBV11-2; j_gene: TRBJ2-2; abundance: .; CDR3aa: CASDSLDRSGPGELFF; CDR3nt: TGTGCCAGCGACAGTCTAGACAGGAGTGGACCCGGGGAGCTGTTTTTT
d_gene: .; v_gene: TRBV11-3; j_gene: TRBJ1-2; abundance: many; CDR3aa: CASSLDNDLGKTYGYTF; CDR3nt: TGTGCCAGCAGCCTCGATAACGATCTCGGAAAGACCTATGGCTACACCTTC
d_gene: TRBD2; v_gene: TRBV18; j_gene: TRBJ2-5; abundance: many; CDR3aa: CASSPPNPGWTSEQETQYF; CDR3nt: TGTGCCAGCTCACCACCGAACCCCGGATGGACTAGCGAGCAAGAGACCCAGTACTTC
d_gene: .; v_gene: TRBV6-1; j_gene: TRBJ1-5; abundance: many; CDR3aa: CASSERGGRGNQPQHF; CDR3nt: TGTGCCAGCAGTGAAAGGGGAGGAAGGGGGAATCAGCCCCAGCATTTT
d_gene: .; v_gene: TRBV21-1; j_gene: TRBJ2-1; abundance: .; CDR3aa: CASSSRGGPGDEQFF; CDR3nt: TGTGCCAGCAGCTCACGCGGGGGGCCTGGGGATGAGCAGTTCTTC
d_gene: .; v_gene: TRBV29-1; j_gene: TRBJ1-2; abundance: .; CDR3aa: CSVKIVLARKTYGYTF; CDR3nt: TGCAGCGTTAAGATCGTACTAGCACGAAAGACCTATGGCTACACCTTC
d_gene: .; v_gene: TRBV7-9; j_gene: TRBJ1-3; abundance: few; CDR3aa: CASSWEASGNTIYF; CDR3nt: TGTGCCAGCAGTTGGGAGGCCTCTGGAAACACCATATATTTT
d_gene: TRBD2; v_gene: TRBV20-1; j_gene: TRBJ2-2; abundance: many; CDR3aa: CSATLAGGPTGELFF; CDR3nt: TGCAGTGCCACCCTAGCGGGAGGGCCTACCGGGGAGCTGTTTTTT
d_gene: TRBD1; v_gene: TRBV29-1; j_gene: TRBJ1-2; abundance: many; CDR3aa: CSARQGLSGYTF; CDR3nt: TGCAGCGCCCGACAGGGGTTGAGTGGCTACACCTTC
d_gene: .; v_gene: TRBV7-2; j_gene: TRBJ1-6; abundance: many; CDR3aa: CASSPSQGANSPLHF; CDR3nt: TGTGCCAGCAGCCCGTCACAGGGCGCCAATTCACCCCTCCACTTT
d_gene: .; v_gene: TRBV5-4; j_gene: TRBJ1-2; abundance: many; CDR3aa: CASRKFVPGKTYGYTF; CDR3nt: TGTGCCAGCCGAAAATTCGTACCAGGAAAGACCTATGGCTACACCTTC
d_gene: .; v_gene: TRBV7-2; j_gene: TRBJ1-1; abundance: many; CDR3aa: CASSLGTANTEAFF; CDR3nt: TGTGCCAGCAGCTTAGGGACAGCGAACACTGAAGCTTTCTTT
d_gene: TRBD2; v_gene: TRBV12-3/TRBV12-4; j_gene: TRBJ2-3; abundance: many; CDR3aa: CASSSLAVPTDTQYF; CDR3nt: TGTGCCAGCAGTTCTCTAGCGGTACCCACAGATACGCAGTATTTT
d_gene: .; v_gene: TRBV19; j_gene: TRBJ1-3; abundance: many; CDR3aa: CASSPQTSGNTIYF; CDR3nt: TGTGCCAGTAGTCCCCAGACCTCTGGAAACACCATATATTTT
d_gene: .; v_gene: TRBV10-2; j_gene: TRBJ2-1; abundance: many; CDR3aa: CASWAGWSAAASYNEQFF; CDR3nt: TGCGCCAGCTGGGCTGGGTGGTCGGCGGCAGCCTCCTACAATGAGCAGTTCTTC
d_gene: TRBD1; v_gene: TRBV27; j_gene: TRBJ1-1; abundance: few; CDR3aa: CASSQGGWNTEAFF; CDR3nt: TGTGCCAGCAGCCAAGGGGGCTGGAACACTGAAGCTTTCTTT
d_gene: TRBD2; v_gene: TRBV24-1; j_gene: TRBJ2-1; abundance: many; CDR3aa: CASGTSREQFF; CDR3nt: TGTGCCTCAGGGACTAGCAGGGAGCAGTTCTTC
d_gene: .; v_gene: TRBV23-1; j_gene: TRBJ1-2; abundance: many; CDR3aa: CASSVRLLRRKTYGYTF; CDR3nt: TGCGCCAGCAGTGTGCGCTTGCTACGCAGAAAGACCTATGGCTACACCTTC
d_gene: .; v_gene: TRBV12-3/TRBV12-4; j_gene: TRBJ1-2; abundance: many; CDR3aa: CASSQQHSFRKTYGYTF; CDR3nt: TGTGCCAGCAGTCAACAGCACAGCTTCCGAAAGACCTATGGCTACACCTTC
d_gene: .; v_gene: TRBV11-2; j_gene: TRBJ1-2; abundance: many; CDR3aa: CASSSGGMWGYTF; CDR3nt: TGTGCCAGCAGTTCCGGGGGGATGTGGGGCTACACCTTC
d_gene: .; v_gene: TRBV7-5; j_gene: TRBJ1-2; abundance: many; CDR3aa: CISVPEWHYEVGKTYGYTF; CDR3nt: .
d_gene: .; v_gene: TRBV5-1; j_gene: TRBJ2-1; abundance: .; CDR3aa: CASSTTGTEYNEQFF; CDR3nt: TGCGCCAGCAGCACCACGGGAACCGAGTACAATGAGCAGTTCTTC
d_gene: .; v_gene: TRBV19; j_gene: TRBJ1-2; abundance: .; CDR3aa: CASSMGLTNRKTYGYTF; CDR3nt: TGTGCCAGTAGTATGGGTCTGACAAATCGAAAGACCTATGGCTACACCTTC
d_gene: .; v_gene: TRBV3-1; j_gene: TRBJ2-5; abundance: few; CDR3aa: CASSHYSPISFSETQYF; CDR3nt: TGTGCCAGCAGCCACTACTCTCCCATTTCTTTCTCTGAGACCCAGTACTTC
d_gene: .; v_gene: TRBV20-1; j_gene: TRBJ2-7; abundance: many; CDR3aa: CSARPPGRGASYEQYF; CDR3nt: TGCAGTGCTAGACCCCCTGGCAGGGGGGCCTCCTACGAGCAGTACTTC
d_gene: .; v_gene: TRBV7-9; j_gene: TRBJ1-5; abundance: many; CDR3aa: CASSLGWGQPQHF; CDR3nt: TGTGCCAGCAGCTTAGGTTGGGGTCAGCCCCAGCATTTT
d_gene: TRBD1; v_gene: TRBV19; j_gene: TRBJ1-5; abundance: many; CDR3aa: CASNRDRNQPQHF; CDR3nt: TGTGCCAGCAACCGGGACAGAAATCAGCCCCAGCATTTT
d_gene: TRBD1; v_gene: TRBV12-3/TRBV12-4; j_gene: TRBJ1-1; abundance: many; CDR3aa: CASSLPGGGLGNTEAFF; CDR3nt: TGTGCCAGCAGTTTACCGGGAGGGGGCCTAGGGAACACTGAAGCTTTCTTT
d_gene: .; v_gene: TRBV28; j_gene: TRBJ1-3; abundance: many; CDR3aa: CASSWGRMLNRRSSGNTIYF; CDR3nt: TGTGCCAGCAGTTGGGGACGGATGTTAAACCGACGAAGCTCTGGAAACACCATATATTTT
d_gene: TRBD2; v_gene: TRBV7-9; j_gene: TRBJ2-1; abundance: many; CDR3aa: CASSLGLAGAHEQFF; CDR3nt: TGTGCCAGCAGCCTGGGACTAGCGGGAGCACATGAGCAGTTCTTC
d_gene: .; v_gene: TRBV5-4; j_gene: TRBJ1-3; abundance: many; CDR3aa: CASSLANGRGSGNTIYF; CDR3nt: TGTGCCAGCAGCTTGGCCAACGGAAGGGGCTCCGGAAACACCATATATTTT
d_gene: .; v_gene: TRBV6-1; j_gene: TRBJ1-2; abundance: many; CDR3aa: CASSEVPIGYTF; CDR3nt: TGTGCCAGCAGTGAAGTACCGATCGGCTACACCTTC
d_gene: .; v_gene: TRBV20-1; j_gene: TRBJ1-2; abundance: many; CDR3aa: CSAIGKLFRKTYGYTF; CDR3nt: TGCAGTGCTATAGGTAAGCTGTTTCGAAAGACCTATGGCTACACCTTC
d_gene: .; v_gene: TRBV6-5; j_gene: TRBJ1-6; abundance: many; CDR3aa: CASSYSSEWRRRYNSPLHF; CDR3nt: TGTGCCAGCAGTTACTCGAGCGAGTGGAGGCGGCGTTATAATTCACCCCTCCACTTT
d_gene: .; v_gene: TRBV4-3; j_gene: TRBJ2-5; abundance: few; CDR3aa: CASSQVFGRQETQYF; CDR3nt: TGCGCCAGCAGCCAAGTTTTCGGCAGGCAAGAGACCCAGTACTTC
d_gene: .; v_gene: TRBV7-9; j_gene: TRBJ2-7; abundance: many; CDR3aa: CASSSTTAYEQYF; CDR3nt: TGTGCCAGCAGCTCGACTACCGCCTACGAGCAGTACTTC
d_gene: TRBD1; v_gene: TRBV28; j_gene: TRBJ1-2; abundance: few; CDR3aa: CASSTGTGLNYGYTF; CDR3nt: TGTGCCAGCAGTACAGGGACAGGCCTTAACTATGGCTACACCTTC
d_gene: .; v_gene: TRBV6-5; j_gene: TRBJ1-6; abundance: many; CDR3aa: CASAEQSSYNSPLHF; CDR3nt: TGTGCCAGCGCGGAACAGAGCTCCTATAATTCACCCCTCCACTTT
d_gene: .; v_gene: TRBV5-4; j_gene: TRBJ1-2; abundance: many; CDR3aa: CASPHTVPGKTYGYTF; CDR3nt: TGTGCCAGCCCTCATACCGTACCAGGAAAGACCTATGGCTACACCTTC
d_gene: .; v_gene: TRBV8-2; j_gene: TRBJ2-6; abundance: many; CDR3aa: CGISPRITQSRANVLTF; CDR3nt: TGTGGCATATCGCCAAGGATAACACAAAGTCGGGCCAACGTCCTGACTTTC
d_gene: .; v_gene: TRBV6-5; j_gene: TRBJ1-2; abundance: many; CDR3aa: CASSWHRECRKTYGYTF; CDR3nt: TGTGCCAGCAGTTGGCACAGGGAATGTAGAAAGACCTATGGCTACACCTTC
d_gene: TRBD1; v_gene: TRBV7-9; j_gene: TRBJ2-3; abundance: .; CDR3aa: CASSSPRDRDTDTQYF; CDR3nt: TGTGCCAGCAGCTCTCCGAGGGACAGAGACACAGATACGCAGTATTTT
d_gene: .; v_gene: TRBV6-2/TRBV6-3; j_gene: TRBJ1-2; abundance: .; CDR3aa: CAGSYGRLVRYGYTF; CDR3nt: TGTGCCGGCAGTTACGGTCGGCTGGTACGCTATGGCTACACCTTC
d_gene: .; v_gene: TRBV20-1; j_gene: TRBJ2-5; abundance: many; CDR3aa: CSARLPINQETQYF; CDR3nt: TGCAGTGCCCGACTCCCCATTAACCAAGAGACCCAGTACTTC
d_gene: .; v_gene: TRBV9; j_gene: TRBJ2-2; abundance: many; CDR3aa: CASSVQVNTGELFF; CDR3nt: TGTGCCAGCAGCGTCCAGGTGAACACCGGGGAGCTGTTTTTT
d_gene: .; v_gene: TRBV12-3/TRBV12-4; j_gene: TRBJ2-2; abundance: many; CDR3aa: CASSLQGSGELFF; CDR3nt: TGTGCCAGCAGTTTGCAGGGTTCCGGGGAGCTGTTTTTT
d_gene: TRBD1; v_gene: TRBV29-1; j_gene: TRBJ1-1; abundance: many; CDR3aa: CSVGTDRGAEAFF; CDR3nt: TGCAGCGTAGGTACAGACAGGGGCGCTGAAGCTTTCTTT
d_gene: TRBD2; v_gene: TRBV6-5; j_gene: TRBJ2-1; abundance: .; CDR3aa: CASSATSGGAGEQFF; CDR3nt: TGTGCCAGCAGTGCGACTAGCGGGGGGGCCGGTGAGCAGTTCTTC
d_gene: TRBD1; v_gene: TRBV5-6; j_gene: TRBJ1-6; abundance: .; CDR3aa: CANSPISGTDNSPLHF; CDR3nt: TGTGCCAACAGCCCCATCTCCGGGACAGACAATTCACCCCTCCACTTT
d_gene: .; v_gene: TRBV7-9; j_gene: TRBJ2-2; abundance: many; CDR3aa: CASSASGTNTGELFF; CDR3nt: TGTGCCAGCAGCGCCTCCGGGACTAACACCGGGGAGCTGTTTTTT
d_gene: .; v_gene: TRBV28; j_gene: TRBJ1-4; abundance: many; CDR3aa: CASSSTGADEKLFF; CDR3nt: TGTGCCAGCAGTTCCACGGGGGCTGACGAAAAACTGTTTTTT
d_gene: TRBD1; v_gene: TRBV19; j_gene: TRBJ2-1; abundance: many; CDR3aa: CASSPRQGWVNEQFF; CDR3nt: TGTGCCAGTAGTCCCAGACAGGGGTGGGTCAATGAGCAGTTCTTC
d_gene: .; v_gene: TRBV30; j_gene: TRBJ2-1; abundance: many; CDR3aa: CAWSASWGRHEQFF; CDR3nt: TGTGCCTGGAGCGCCTCTTGGGGTCGCCATGAGCAGTTCTTC
d_gene: TRBD1; v_gene: TRBV27; j_gene: TRBJ1-1; abundance: many; CDR3aa: CASSSGTGKNTEAFF; CDR3nt: TGTGCCAGCAGTTCGGGGACAGGTAAGAACACTGAAGCTTTCTTT
d_gene: .; v_gene: TRBV12-3/TRBV12-4; j_gene: TRBJ2-1; abundance: .; CDR3aa: CASKPGGPYYNEQFF; CDR3nt: TGTGCCAGCAAGCCAGGAGGGCCTTACTACAATGAGCAGTTCTTC
d_gene: TRBD2; v_gene: TRBV7-9; j_gene: TRBJ2-3; abundance: few; CDR3aa: CASSYAGVEDTQYF; CDR3nt: TGTGCCAGCAGTTACGCGGGAGTGGAAGATACGCAGTATTTT
d_gene: .; v_gene: TRBV7-6; j_gene: TRBJ1-2; abundance: .; CDR3aa: CASSRRNESRKTYGYTF; CDR3nt: TGTGCCAGCAGCAGACGGAATGAATCTCGAAAGACCTATGGCTACACCTTC
d_gene: .; v_gene: TRBV10-3; j_gene: TRBJ1-1; abundance: many; CDR3aa: CAISEGDHTEAFF; CDR3nt: TGTGCCATCAGTGAAGGGGATCACACTGAAGCTTTCTTT
d_gene: .; v_gene: TRBV12-3/TRBV12-4; j_gene: TRBJ2-2; abundance: many; CDR3aa: CASRARRGTGELFF; CDR3nt: TGTGCCAGCAGAGCGCGAAGAGGGACCGGGGAGCTGTTTTTT